Below are 15 T cell receptor beta chains sequenced from a single sample in a study of T-cell reconstitution after alpha-beta-depleted transplantation in children. The authors prepared the TCRbeta library with unique molecular identifiers. MiXCR was run by TCRdb on the PCR reads, yielding one entry per CDR3 protein. The sample records around 800,000 distinct CDR3 sequences, roughly 15% being singletons. The material was PBMCs, mostly from graft donor cells, obtained 360 days after TCRalphabeta/CD19-depleted stem cell transplant. The receptor source for this set is a male patient younger than 18 who had a stem cell transplant for acute lymphoblastic leukemia, so the T cells may come from the graft donor.

This clonotype was observed a handful of times. The chain joins TRBV7-9 to TRBJ2-2; the match to TRBD2 covers 15 bases. The trim removed 4 bases at V and 6 bases at J, leaving 9 bases unmatched. The CDR3 loop spans 18 amino acids. CDR1 and CDR2 from the germline V gene are SEHNR and FQNEAQ (reference sequence). The CDR3 sequence: CASSSQPGLAGGAGELFF. The CDR3 coding sequence is TGTGCCAGCAGCTCCCAGCCGGGACTAGCGGGAGGCGCCGGGGAGCTGTTTTTT.

The DNA for the CDR3 is TGCGCCAGCAGCTTGGAGGCTAGCGGCCCACATCCTTTCTACAATGAGCAGTTCTTC. The encoded protein is CASSLEASGPHPFYNEQFF. The chain couples TRBV5-1 to TRBJ2-1; 7 nucleotides agree with TRBD2. The CDR3 has 19 amino acids. Germline V gene data show CDR1 as SGHRS and CDR2 as YFSETQ. J gave up 3 bases and V 0 bases, and 15 bases lay outside the gene matches.

This chain joins TRBV7-2 and TRBJ2-3, with a tentative D call TRBD2 (5 bases). The V and J ends lost 5 bases and 2 bases respectively, with 17 bases between them. The CDR3 contains 16 residues. Looked up from germline, CDR1 is SGHTA and CDR2 is FQGNSA. The CDR3 region has the DNA TGTGCCAGCAGCCCCGGACCCTTCCGGGACACAGATACGCAGTATTTT. Protein sequence: CASSPGPFRDTDTQYF.

This clonotype was observed a handful of times. The gene calls are TRBV6-5 and TRBJ1-5; D unclear. The V gene's germline CDR1 is MNHEY and CDR2 SVGAGI. The CDR3 contains 15 residues. V lost 2 bases, J lost 0 bases, and 8 bases lay in between. The CDR3 sequence is CASSYPGDSNQPQHF. In nucleotides, the CDR3 is TGTGCCAGCAGTTACCCCGGCGATAGCAATCAGCCCCAGCATTTT.

This chain links TRBV27 with TRBJ2-1, with D possibly TRBD2 on 6 matching bases. The germline V gene encodes CDR1 MNHEY and CDR2 SMNVEV (reference sequence). This CDR3 region has 15 residues. Trimming stripped 8 bases from V and 0 bases from J, with 14 bases between. CDR3 loop: CASFELGGSYNEQFF. In nucleotides, the CDR3 is TGTGCCAGCTTTGAGCTGGGGGGCTCCTACAATGAGCAGTTCTTC.

This clonotype was observed a handful of times. The genes are TRBV7-8 and TRBJ2-7; 8 positions match TRBD1. The CDR3 contains 17 residues. Germline CDR1 SGHVS, CDR2 FQNEAQ. V lost 0 bases and J lost 1; bases outside the gene matches: 8. The CDR3 DNA follows: TGTGCCAGCAGCTTAGCTATGGGACAGGCCCCTTCCTACGAGCAGTACTTC. This codes for CASSLAMGQAPSYEQYF.

Only a few counts were recorded for this clonotype. This CDR3 reads CASSSFSSRETQYF. DNA of the CDR3: TGTGCCAGCAGCTCCTTCTCTTCCCGGGAGACCCAGTACTTC. The chain links TRBV7-2 to TRBJ2-5; the D is unclear. Germline V gene sequence: CDR1 SGHTA, CDR2 FQGNSA. Trimming left V 4 bases short and J 5 bases short, with 14 bases between. The CDR3 is 14 residues long. The full variable domain, completed using reference TRBV7-2 and TRBJ2-5, is GAGVSQSPSNKVTEKGKDVELRCDPISGHTALYWYRQSLGQGLEFLIYFQGNSAPDKSGLPSDRFSAERTGGSVSTLTIQRTQQEDSAVYLCASSSFSSRETQYFGPGTRLLVL.

V and J are TRBV6-4 and TRBJ1-2, with 9 nucleotides matching TRBD1. V lost 5 bases, J lost 4 bases, and 5 bases stayed unmatched. This CDR3 is built from 14 residues. From germline, CDR1 is MRHNA and CDR2 SNTAGT. The chain's CDR3 is CASSRDRVGYGYTF. The CDR3, as DNA: TGTGCCAGCAGTCGGGACAGGGTGGGCTATGGCTACACCTTC.

This clonotype was seen only a few times. This chain links TRBV5-1 with TRBJ2-1; D gene uncertain. Trimming stripped 3 bases from V and 8 bases from J, with 9 bases between. CDR1 SGHRS and CDR2 YFSETQ come from the germline V gene. The CDR3 consists of 12 residues. In nucleotides, the CDR3 is TGCGCCAGCAGCTGGCTTTTGGATGAGCAGTTCTTC. Amino acids: CASSWLLDEQFF.

This clonotype was counted at least ten times. V gene TRBV3-1 combines with J gene TRBJ2-7, with 7 bases identical to TRBD2. The CDR3 totals 15 residues. Germline-derived CDR1 and CDR2 are LGHDT and YNNKEL (reference sequence). V shed 2 bases, J shed 6 bases, and the junction held 10 bases outside the gene matches. The CDR3 nucleotides are TGTGCCAGCAGCCAATGGGCGGGAGAGGGTTGCGAGCAGTACTTC. Translation: CASSQWAGEGCEQYF.

In this sample, this clonotype turned up many times. The chain joins TRBV11-2 to TRBJ1-2; D might be TRBD1 (5 bases). Germline V gene data show CDR1 as SGHAT and CDR2 as FQNNGV. V was cut by 1 base and J by 5 bases, with 8 bases left in between. This CDR3 is built from 13 residues. In DNA, the CDR3 is TGTGCCAGCAGCTTAGGGACACTTTATGGCTACACCTTC. Its protein product is CASSLGTLYGYTF.

The chain couples TRBV11-2 to TRBJ2-1; D remains unclear. Trimming cost V 0 bases and J 8 bases, with 11 bases left between them. Germline V gene sequence: CDR1 SGHAT, CDR2 FQNNGV. CDR3 length: 14 residues. DNA of the CDR3: TGTGCCAGCAGCTTAGAAGGGTTAGCCGATGAGCAGTTCTTC. It is translated as CASSLEGLADEQFF.

This clonotype was counted between two and nine times. This CDR3 is CAISWGEDYGYTF. The CDR3 bases are TGTGCCATCAGTTGGGGAGAAGACTATGGCTACACCTTC. The J gene is TRBJ1-2, the V gene TRBV10-3; D is undetermined. The CDR3 is made up of 13 amino acids. Germline-derived CDR1 and CDR2 are ENHRY and SYGVKD. Trimming took 5 bases from V and 3 from J, leaving 10 bases between them.

In its sample, this clonotype was seen many times. This rearrangement joins TRBV29-1 to TRBJ1-2; D gene unclear. CDR1 and CDR2 (germline): SQVTM, ANQGSEA. CDR3 size: 13 residues. Between the trimmed V and J ends, which lost 1 base and 8 bases, there was a span of 14 bases. CDR3 DNA sequence: TGCAGCGTTGAAGCCCCTACATTCAGGGGCTACACCTTC. Encoded protein: CSVEAPTFRGYTF.

The rearrangement joins TRBV7-2 to TRBJ2-1, with no clear D. V shed 6 bases and J shed 5 bases, with 14 bases lying between them. Germline loops: CDR1 SGHTA, CDR2 FQGNSA. This CDR3 contains 14 residues. CDR3 amino acids: CASSSRYVHNEQFF. The DNA for the CDR3 is TGTGCCAGCAGTTCCCGGTACGTCCACAATGAGCAGTTCTTC.